This T cell receptor beta chain was obtained from a study of regulatory T cells in long-lasting Graves disease. Study information: Patients with persistent Graves' disease had over 5 years of antithyroid drugs and persistent TSH receptor antibodies.

Germline loops: CDR1 LNHDA, CDR2 SQIVND (reference sequence). Trimming removed 5 bases at V and 1 base at J, with 5 bases between. There are 13 residues in the CDR3. This clonotype was detected many times. Its cognate antigen is unknown. General observations from the study: TRBV28 was favored in persistent disease, as were TRBJ1-2 and TRBJ2-5.

Time point noted: persistent/refractory GD, antithyroid drugs over 5 years with positive TRAb. PBMCs were the source of the RNA used for TCR sequencing. In building TCR beta libraries, iRepertoire HTBI primers were used together with Arm-PCR of CDR3 regions. TCRdb passed the multiplex PCR reads through MiXCR, listing each CDR3 protein once. The repertoire consists of about 290,000 distinct CDR3 sequences, with 20% to 25% occurring once and the leading ten covering 56%. The TCR originated in a female donor with Graves disease. The sample in question was peripheral blood mononuclear cells (PBMCs), obtained when the disease was refractory, from a patient treated with antithyroid drugs. This chain links TRBV19 with TRBJ2-2, with D uncertain. The CDR3 protein is CASSVMNTGELFF. For the CDR3, the DNA is TGTGCCAGTAGTGTAATGAACACCGGGGAGCTGTTTTTT.